A single sample gave rise to the 20 T cell receptor beta chains below, sequenced in a study of T-cell reconstitution after alpha-beta-depleted transplantation in children. These receptors have no identified antigens. Whole-study results and caveats: Newly produced T cells mostly accounted for T-cell counts and diversity one year post-transplant.

A TCRbeta library incorporating unique molecular identifiers was prepared. TCRdb processed the PCR reads anew with MiXCR; each CDR3 protein has one entry. The repertoire holds about 300,000 distinct CDR3 sequences, with over 7% as singletons. The specimen was peripheral blood, collected 360 days after TCRalphabeta/CD19-depleted stem cell transplant. The receptors were sampled from a female patient younger than 10 who had a stem cell transplant for Fanconi anemia, so the T cells may come from the graft donor.

The chain recombines TRBV19 with TRBJ2-1; D may be TRBD2 (5 bases). This CDR3 has 13 residues. The germline gives CDR1 LNHDA, CDR2 SQIVND (reference sequence). With 8 bases removed from V and 4 bases from J, the gap between germline ends came to 12 bases. In DNA, the CDR3 is TGTGCCAGTGCGGGTAAGATTTACAATGAGCAGTTCTTC. This gives the protein CASAGKIYNEQFF.

CDR3: CASSSEGSTDTQYF. The CDR3 bases are TGTGCCAGCAGCTCCGAGGGAAGCACAGATACGCAGTATTTT. The chain employs TRBV7-9 and TRBJ2-3, with D possibly being TRBD2 (5 bases). This CDR3 has 14 residues. The germline V gene has CDR1 SEHNR and CDR2 FQNEAQ (reference sequence). The V and J ends lost 4 bases and 0 bases respectively, with 8 bases between them. Full variable domain (rest looked up from reference TRBV7-9 and TRBJ2-3): DTGVSQNPRHKITKRGQNVTFRCDPISEHNRLYWYRQTLGQGPEFLTYFQNEAQLEKSRLLSDRFSAERPKGSFSTLEIQRTEQGDSAMYLCASSSEGSTDTQYFGPGTRLTVL.

This clonotype was counted at least ten times. At one end, the junction sequence differs from germline, possibly due to a read error. Here the CDR3 DNA reads TGTGCCATCAGTGAGTCATTACTAGTTCTCTTC. Translated, it gives CAISESLLVLF. The chain combines TRBV10-3 with TRBJ2-7, with D possibly being TRBD2 (5 bases). Germline V lookup: CDR1 ENHRY, CDR2 SYGVKD. The CDR3 is made up of 11 amino acids.

This clonotype was seen at least ten times. CDR3 nucleotides: TGTGCCAGCAGCCACCCCTTGCAAGAGACCCAGTACTTC. It translates to CASSHPLQETQYF. The rearrangement joins TRBV3-1 to TRBJ2-5, with unresolved D. Trimming pared 3 bases from V and 2 bases from J, leaving 7 bases between. In germline, CDR1 is LGHDT, CDR2 YNNKEL (reference sequence). The CDR3 covers 13 residues.

This clonotype was seen more than once but under ten times. The chain recombines TRBV27 with TRBJ2-7; TRBD1 matches at 8 bases. Germline CDR1 and CDR2: MNHEY and SMNVEV (reference sequence). The length of the CDR3 is 16 residues. After removal of 3 bases from V and 2 bases from J, the junction contained 9 bases not matched to a gene. CDR3: CASSFSQGAGAYEQYF. For the CDR3, the DNA is TGTGCCAGCAGTTTCTCCCAGGGGGCAGGGGCCTACGAGCAGTACTTC.

This clonotype was detected ten times or more. The chain employs TRBV29-1 and TRBJ1-1; D unresolved. V lost 3 bases and J 1 base, leaving 9 bases between the germline ends. CDR1 and CDR2 (germline): SQVTM, ANQGSEA. The length of the CDR3 is 13 residues. The CDR3 sequence is CSVENSQNTEAFF. Written as DNA, the CDR3 is TGCAGCGTTGAGAACAGCCAGAACACTGAAGCTTTCTTT.

This clonotype was observed a handful of times. J is TRBJ2-1 and V is TRBV5-1; 12 nucleotides match TRBD1. Trimming at V came to 6 bases and at J to 6 bases, leaving 10 bases not matched to a gene. The CDR3 has 16 residues. From germline, CDR1 is SGHRS and CDR2 YFSETQ. The CDR3 is CASTSPGTGGFNEQFF. Written as DNA, the CDR3 is TGCGCCAGCACTTCACCGGGGACAGGGGGCTTCAATGAGCAGTTCTTC.

This clonotype was counted at least ten times. The chain couples TRBV7-8 to TRBJ2-7; TRBD2 matches at 8 bases. V shed 2 bases and J 4 bases; nucleotides not matched to a gene: 7. This CDR3 has 15 residues. From germline, CDR1 is SGHVS and CDR2 FQNEAQ. The CDR3 protein is CASSLLGGAGYEQYF. CDR3 nucleotides: TGTGCCAGCAGCTTACTCGGGGGGGCCGGGTACGAGCAGTACTTC.

The chain carries TRBV27 and TRBJ2-1; tentatively, D is TRBD2 (6 bases). Germline V gene lookup returns CDR1 MNHEY and CDR2 SMNVEV (reference sequence). This CDR3 contains 13 residues. The V end lost 6 bases, the J end lost 8 bases, and 14 bases lay between the germline ends. The CDR3 protein is CASSRRREDEQFF. The CDR3 nucleotides are TGTGCCAGCAGCCGAAGGAGGGAGGATGAGCAGTTCTTC.

This clonotype was observed at least ten times. The chain recombines TRBV20-1 with TRBJ2-3; D not certain. Trimming cost V 1 base and J 2 bases, with 10 bases left between them. Germline CDR1 and CDR2: DFQATT and SNEGSKA (reference sequence). The length of the CDR3 is 14 residues. The CDR3 reads CSARGWHDTDTQYF. As DNA, the CDR3 is TGCAGTGCTAGAGGTTGGCACGACACAGATACGCAGTATTTT.

In this sample, this clonotype turned up many times. The chain recombines TRBV12-3 or TRBV12-4 with TRBJ1-2; no clear D gene. V was trimmed by 2 bases and J by 4 bases, leaving 8 bases between them. The length of the CDR3 is 13 residues. This CDR3 is CASSLSRGYGYTF. In nucleotides, the CDR3 is TGTGCCAGCAGTTTATCCCGGGGCTATGGCTACACCTTC.

This chain joins TRBV6-6 and TRBJ1-5, with D possibly matching TRBD1 (5 bases). Germline V gene lookup returns CDR1 MNHNY and CDR2 SVGAGI (reference sequence). V lost 8 bases and J lost 5, with 13 bases in between. The CDR3 has 13 amino acids. The CDR3 spells CASVTAYDQPQHF. DNA for the CDR3: TGTGCCAGCGTGACAGCCTACGATCAGCCCCAGCATTTT.

This clonotype turned up a few times. This rearrangement joins TRBV4-1 to TRBJ2-1; unclear D gene. V gave up 2 bases and J gave up 10 bases, with 18 bases separating them. Per germline, CDR1 MGHRA and CDR2 YSYEKL. CDR3 length: 15 residues. CDR3 nucleotide sequence: TGCGCCAGCAGCCAACAACTTAGTCGAGCCAGCGAGCAGTTCTTC. It is translated as CASSQQLSRASEQFF.

This clonotype appeared many times. This chain connects TRBV11-2 to TRBJ2-3, with D uncertain. The CDR3 is 13 residues long. CDR1 is SGHAT, CDR2 FQNNGV, per germline. V lost 3 bases to trimming and J lost 4 bases, with 8 bases between them. The CDR3 protein is CASSFVVADTQYF. The CDR3 nucleotides read TGTGCCAGCAGCTTTGTGGTGGCAGATACGCAGTATTTT.

Ten or more counts support this clonotype. This chain connects TRBV6-5 to TRBJ2-7, with no clear D. CDR3 length: 14 amino acids. V was clipped by 5 bases and J by 0 bases, with 11 bases between them. Germline-derived CDR1 and CDR2 are MNHEY and SVGAGI. CDR3 residues: CASSPAEFSYEQYF. CDR3 DNA sequence: TGTGCCAGCAGTCCCGCCGAGTTCTCCTACGAGCAGTACTTC.

This clonotype was recorded at least ten times. The CDR3 coding sequence is TGCGCCAGCAGCTTACAGGGGCGGGCGAACACTGAAGCTTTCTTT. It specifies CASSLQGRANTEAFF. The chain uses TRBV5-1 and TRBJ1-1; TRBD1 matches at 7 bases. Germline V CDR1 and CDR2: SGHRS, YFSETQ. The V and J ends lost 2 bases and 1 base, in that order; junction bases with no gene match: 5. This CDR3 region has 15 residues. Looking up the rest from reference TRBV5-1 and TRBJ1-1 gives the full variable domain: KAGVTQTPRYLIKTRGQQVTLSCSPISGHRSVSWYQQTPGQGLQFLFEYFSETQRNKGNFPGRFSGRQFSNSRSEMNVSTLELGDSALYLCASSLQGRANTEAFFGQGTRLTVV.

This clonotype was recorded at least ten times. The chain couples TRBV7-3 to TRBJ2-3; 10 nucleotides line up with TRBD1. Per germline, CDR1 SGHTA and CDR2 FQGTGA. Losses at the gene ends were 5 bases for V and 9 bases for J; bases not matched to a gene: 8. The CDR3 spans 14 residues. As DNA, the CDR3 is TGTGCCAGCAGCCACCCGGGACAGGGGAGGACGCAGTATTTT. Its protein product is CASSHPGQGRTQYF.

This clonotype has ten or more counts. This chain uses TRBV6-2 or TRBV6-3 with TRBJ2-4, with D possibly matching TRBD2 (6 bases). V dropped 2 bases and J dropped 0 bases, with 17 bases sitting between them. The CDR3 consists of 18 residues. The germline CDR1 and CDR2 sequences are MNHEY and SVGEGT. The CDR3 loop is CASSYPPASAIAKNIQYF. CDR3 coding DNA: TGTGCCAGCAGTTACCCACCCGCTAGCGCCATAGCCAAAAACATTCAGTACTTC.

The sample holds many counts of this clonotype. The CDR3 DNA reads TGTGCCAGCAGCTTAGGGCAGGGGGCCTTTTACGAGCAGTACTTC. It encodes CASSLGQGAFYEQYF. The chain employs TRBV11-2 and TRBJ2-7, with TRBD1 matching 8 bases. The V segment lost 1 base and the J segment 4 bases; nucleotides outside the gene matches: 6. Germline V gene lookup returns CDR1 SGHAT and CDR2 FQNNGV. The CDR3 has 15 amino acids.

This clonotype was observed a handful of times. The V and J genes are TRBV6-5 and TRBJ1-6; unclear D gene. V lost 6 bases, J lost 7 bases, and 22 bases lay in between. Germline loops: CDR1 MNHEY, CDR2 SVGAGI. The length of the CDR3 is 17 residues. CDR3 nucleotide sequence: TGTGCCAGCAGAAACCTAAAATTGGCCGGGAAAAATTCACCCCTCCACTTT. It yields the protein CASRNLKLAGKNSPLHF.